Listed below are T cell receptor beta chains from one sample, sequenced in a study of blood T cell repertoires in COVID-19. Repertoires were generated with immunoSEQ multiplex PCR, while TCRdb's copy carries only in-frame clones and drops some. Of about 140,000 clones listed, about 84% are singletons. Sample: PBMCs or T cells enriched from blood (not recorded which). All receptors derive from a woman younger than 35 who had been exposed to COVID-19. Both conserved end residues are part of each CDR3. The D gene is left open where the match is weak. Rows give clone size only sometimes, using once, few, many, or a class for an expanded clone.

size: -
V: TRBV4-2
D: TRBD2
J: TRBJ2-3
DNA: TGTGCCAGCAGCCAGGGGGGGGGTCTAGCGTTGGGTCCAGATACGCAGTATTTT
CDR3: CASSQGGGLALGPDTQYF

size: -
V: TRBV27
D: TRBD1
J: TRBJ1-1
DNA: TGTGCCAGCAGTTTAAGCAGGGGGTTGTACACTGAAGCTTTCTTT
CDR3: CASSLSRGLYTEAFF

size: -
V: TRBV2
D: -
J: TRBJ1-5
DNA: TGTGCCAGCAGGAAGGAGGTCGGGGGGCCCCAGCATTTT
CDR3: CASRKEVGGPQHF

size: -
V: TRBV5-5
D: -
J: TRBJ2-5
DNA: TGTGCCAGCAGCTTGGTTGTAGGGGTAGGATTAGAGACCCAGTACTTC
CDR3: CASSLVVGVGLETQYF

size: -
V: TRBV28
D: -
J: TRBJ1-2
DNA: TGTGCCAGCAGCCAATATGGCTACACCTTC
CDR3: CASSQYGYTF

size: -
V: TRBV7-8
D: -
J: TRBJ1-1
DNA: TGTGCCAGCAGCCTACCTGGGGCCGAGAGGGAAGCTTTCTTT
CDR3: CASSLPGAEREAFF

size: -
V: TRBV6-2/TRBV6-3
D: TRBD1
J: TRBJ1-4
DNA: TGTGCCAGCAGCAGGACAGGGGACTCCGAAAAACTGTTTTTT
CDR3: CASSRTGDSEKLFF

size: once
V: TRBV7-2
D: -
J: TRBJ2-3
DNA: TGTGCCAGCAGCTCGGCTAGGGATACGCAGTATTTT
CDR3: CASSSARDTQYF

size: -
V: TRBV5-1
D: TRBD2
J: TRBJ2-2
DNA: TGCGCCAGCAGCTATGGACTAGAGCGGAACACCGGGGAGCTGTTTTTT
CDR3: CASSYGLERNTGELFF

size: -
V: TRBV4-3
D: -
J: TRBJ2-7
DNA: TGCGCCAGCAGCCAAGAGTGGGGCCTGAACTACGCAGAGCAGTACTTC
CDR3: CASSQEWGLNYAEQYF

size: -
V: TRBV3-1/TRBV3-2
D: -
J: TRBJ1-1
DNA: TGTGCCAGCAGGAGGAACACTGAAGCTTTCTTT
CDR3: CASRRNTEAFF

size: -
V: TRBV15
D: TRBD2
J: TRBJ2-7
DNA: TGTGCCACCAGGGGGTACGTAGCGGGAGTAAGGACCTACGAGCAGTACTTC
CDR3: CATRGYVAGVRTYEQYF

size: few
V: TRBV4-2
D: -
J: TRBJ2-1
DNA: TGTGCCAGCAGCCAAGAGTCAGGGTCCTACAATGAGCAGTTCTTC
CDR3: CASSQESGSYNEQFF

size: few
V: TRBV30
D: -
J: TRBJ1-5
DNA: TGTGCCTGGAGTGTACATCTGGGCAATCAGCCCCAGCATTTT
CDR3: CAWSVHLGNQPQHF

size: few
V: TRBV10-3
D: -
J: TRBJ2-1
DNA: TGTGCCATCAAGGTAGAGGGCCCCAATGAGCAGTTCTTC
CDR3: CAIKVEGPNEQFF

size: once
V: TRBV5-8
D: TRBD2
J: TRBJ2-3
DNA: TGTGCCAGCAGCACTGGTAGCGGGGGCCTTGGCACAGATACGCAGTATTTT
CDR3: CASSTGSGGLGTDTQYF

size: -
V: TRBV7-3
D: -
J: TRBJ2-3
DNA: TGTGCCAGCAGCCAAAGGCCGAGGACAGAAGACACAGATACGCAGTATTTT
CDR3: CASSQRPRTEDTDTQYF

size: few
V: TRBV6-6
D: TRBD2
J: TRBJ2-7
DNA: TGTGCCAGCAGTTATCGTGGGGGGGGCTCCTACGAGCAGTACTTC
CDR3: CASSYRGGGSYEQYF

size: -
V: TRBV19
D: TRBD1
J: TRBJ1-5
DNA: TGTGCCAGTAGTATCCCGGGGCGGACAGGGAGCAATCAGCCCCAGCATTTT
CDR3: CASSIPGRTGSNQPQHF

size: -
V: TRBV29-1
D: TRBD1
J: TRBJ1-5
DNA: TGCAGCGCCATGACAGGGGACCAGCCCCAGCATTTT
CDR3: CSAMTGDQPQHF